These T cell receptor beta chains were read from a single sample in a study of T cell responses to AZD1222 COVID-19 vaccine. Profiled with immunoSEQ multiplex PCR; TCRdb holds only in-frame clones, not every one. The sample has about 60,000 clones, 85% to 90% seen once; the top ten hold roughly a fifth. The sample here was peripheral blood, taken on day 0 of AZD1222 vaccination. The origin of the receptors is an adult in good health. Each CDR3 is given with its conserved first and last residue. D genes are given only for firm matches. The size of a clone is reported for some rows only, either as once, few or many, or as a class for expanded clones.

j_gene | v_gene | d_gene | abundance | CDR3nt | CDR3aa
TRBJ1-2 | TRBV5-1 | TRBD1 | - | TGCGCCAGCAGCTCGGCTTGGGTGGGACAGCCGACACCCGACTATGGCTACACCTTC | CASSSAWVGQPTPDYGYTF
TRBJ2-2 | TRBV5-1 | - | - | TGCGCCAGCAGCCCTGGGGGGGCCCCCACCGGGGAGCTGTTTTTT | CASSPGGAPTGELFF
TRBJ1-1 | TRBV5-8 | - | - | TGTGCCAGCAGCGCATGGGACGGGGGGCACACTGAAGCTTTCTTT | CASSAWDGGHTEAFF
TRBJ2-7 | TRBV13 | - | - | TGTGCCAGCAGCTTGGGTCACACCGCTTACGAGCAGTACTTC | CASSLGHTAYEQYF
TRBJ2-6 | TRBV5-1 | - | - | TGCGCCAGCAGCCCGGGCGGGGTCAATTCTGGGGCCAACGTCCTGACTTTC | CASSPGGVNSGANVLTF
TRBJ2-7 | TRBV3-1/TRBV3-2 | - | few | TGTGCCAGCAGCCAAGTCCAGGGGCGTTACGAGCAGTACTTC | CASSQVQGRYEQYF
TRBJ2-2 | TRBV28 | - | - | TGTGCCACGTACAGGGACACCGGGGAGCTGTTTTTT | CATYRDTGELFF
TRBJ1-5 | TRBV5-1 | TRBD1 | - | TGCGCCAGCAGCTTGGTACCACAGGGGGGAAGTCAGCCCCAGCATTTT | CASSLVPQGGSQPQHF
TRBJ2-3 | TRBV24-1 | - | - | TGTGCCACCAGTGATTTGCTAGGCACAGATACGCAGTATTTT | CATSDLLGTDTQYF
TRBJ1-5 | TRBV6-5 | - | - | TGTGCCAGCAATCGGATTCGGGAGCCCCAGCATTTT | CASNRIREPQHF
TRBJ2-3 | TRBV11-2 | TRBD2 | - | TGTGCCAGCAGATCGCTAGCGGGGGGTCCCACAGATACGCAGTATTTT | CASRSLAGGPTDTQYF
TRBJ2-5 | TRBV6-5 | TRBD1 | - | TGTGCCAGCAGTTCCGGGACAGGGGTGGAGACCCAGTACTTC | CASSSGTGVETQYF
TRBJ2-3 | TRBV7-8 | - | - | TGTGCCAGCAGCTTAGTCCAGCGTGGGAGAACAGATACGCAGTATTTT | CASSLVQRGRTDTQYF
TRBJ2-3 | TRBV5-6 | TRBD1 | - | TGTGCCAGCAGCCTCCGGACAGGCCCCACAGATACGCAGTATTTT | CASSLRTGPTDTQYF
TRBJ1-6 | TRBV3-1/TRBV3-2 | - | - | TGTGCCAGCAGCCGCTGGGGGGGCGGTTCACCCCTCCACTTT | CASSRWGGGSPLHF
TRBJ2-1 | TRBV7-9 | - | - | TGTGCCAGCAGCTTAAGGGGGAACGCCTACAATGAGCAGTTCTTC | CASSLRGNAYNEQFF
TRBJ1-4 | TRBV9 | TRBD1 | once | TGTGCCAGCAGCGGGGGACAGGGGGCGCGGTTTGAAAAACTGTTTTTT | CASSGGQGARFEKLFF
TRBJ1-2 | TRBV4-2 | - | - | TGTGCCAGCAGCCAAGAGGAGCATAACTATGGCTACACCTTC | CASSQEEHNYGYTF
TRBJ1-2 | TRBV6-5 | - | once | TGTGCCAGCAGTTACGGGGGCGACTATGGCTACACCTTC | CASSYGGDYGYTF
TRBJ1-1 | TRBV29-1 | - | - | TGCAGCGTTGATCCCGGGATGAACACTGAAGCTTTCTTT | CSVDPGMNTEAFF
TRBJ1-5 | TRBV27 | TRBD1 | few | TGTGCCAGCAGTTCCCCAGGCAGGGACAGTTATAGCAATCAGCCCCAGCATTTT | CASSSPGRDSYSNQPQHF
TRBJ2-7 | TRBV6-5 | - | - | TGTGCCAGCAGCCCGCCGGGCAGGGCCTACGAGCAGTACTTC | CASSPPGRAYEQYF
TRBJ1-3 | TRBV6-1 | - | - | TGTGCCAGCAGTGATGATGGAGACTCTGGAAACACCATATATTTT | CASSDDGDSGNTIYF
TRBJ2-5 | TRBV19 | - | - | TGTGCCAGTAGTAGGATCGCCCAGAAGGGTGTGGAGACCCAGTACTTC | CASSRIAQKGVETQYF
TRBJ1-6 | TRBV7-2 | - | - | TGTGCCAGCAGCGTTTGGAACAGCTCGACCTTGAGTAATTCACCCCTCCACTTT | CASSVWNSSTLSNSPLHF
TRBJ2-3 | TRBV6-5 | - | - | TGTGCCAGCAGTTACAGAGCGACTAGCACAGATACGCAGTATTTT | CASSYRATSTDTQYF
TRBJ2-2 | TRBV7-3 | TRBD1 | - | TGTGCCAGCAGCTCCCAGGGACAGGGGTTCGGGGAGCTGTTTTTT | CASSSQGQGFGELFF
TRBJ2-3 | TRBV3-1/TRBV3-2 | - | - | TGTGCCAGCAGCCAAGGAAGCGGACCTCACACAGATACGCAGTATTTT | CASSQGSGPHTDTQYF
TRBJ2-1 | TRBV15 | TRBD2 | - | TGTGCCACCAGCCAAAGCGGGGGGGCCAGGAATGAGCAGTTCTTC | CATSQSGGARNEQFF
TRBJ2-2 | TRBV14 | - | - | TGTGCCAGCAGCCAGGGAATCGGCACCGGGGAGCTGTTTTTT | CASSQGIGTGELFF
TRBJ2-5 | TRBV7-6 | - | - | TGTGCCAGCAGCGATACAAAAGGGGTTTCCGAGACCCAGTACTTC | CASSDTKGVSETQYF
TRBJ1-1 | TRBV19 | - | - | TGTGCCAGTAGTATGGTGAACACTGAAGCTTTCTTT | CASSMVNTEAFF
TRBJ1-1 | TRBV19 | - | - | TGTGCCAGTAGCCTCTCCGGGGGTTTTCCAGACACTGAAGCTTTCTTT | CASSLSGGFPDTEAFF
TRBJ1-6 | TRBV19 | - | once | TGTGCCAGTATATCAGGGCCGGGATCACCCCTCCACTTT | CASISGPGSPLHF
TRBJ2-7 | TRBV6-2/TRBV6-3 | - | - | TGTGCCAGCAGTTATGTGCGGGGCTCCTACGAGCAGTACTTC | CASSYVRGSYEQYF
TRBJ1-2 | TRBV29-1 | TRBD1 | - | TGCAGCGTTCGCCCGGGACAGGGGGCGACGAAATATGGCTACACCTTC | CSVRPGQGATKYGYTF
TRBJ1-1 | TRBV7-8 | - | many | TGTGCCAGCAGCCCAAACACAGGATCCCCGAACACTGAAGCTTTCTTT | CASSPNTGSPNTEAFF
TRBJ2-7 | TRBV7-2 | TRBD2 | - | TGTGCCAGCAGCCTCACGGGACTACTCTCCTACGAGCAGTACTTC | CASSLTGLLSYEQYF
TRBJ1-2 | TRBV29-1 | - | - | TGCAGCGTTGAAGACAGGGGAGTCTATGGCTACACCTTC | CSVEDRGVYGYTF
TRBJ2-1 | TRBV6-5 | TRBD2 | - | TGTGCCAGCAGTTACCAGGGACTAGCCAATGAGCAGTTCTTC | CASSYQGLANEQFF
TRBJ2-1 | TRBV2 | - | - | TGTGCCAGCAAAGTGGGGGAGGCGGACAATGAGCAGTTCTTC | CASKVGEADNEQFF
TRBJ1-2 | TRBV10-3 | - | - | TGTGCCATCAGTGAAAGGGGAGGGTATGGCTACACCTTC | CAISERGGYGYTF
TRBJ1-5 | TRBV2 | - | - | TGTGCCAGCAGTGAAGGCAGGAACAATCAGCCCCAGCATTTT | CASSEGRNNQPQHF
TRBJ1-2 | TRBV15 | - | - | TGTGCCACCAGCAGAGGGGGGAATGGTGGCTACACCTTC | CATSRGGNGGYTF
TRBJ2-7 | TRBV2 | - | few | TGTGCCAGCAGCTACTCGCCCCGATACGAGCAGTACTTC | CASSYSPRYEQYF
TRBJ1-1 | TRBV5-6 | - | - | TGTGCCAGCCGGGTTGTCGGGAACACTGAAGCTTTCTTT | CASRVVGNTEAFF
TRBJ2-2 | TRBV6-1 | TRBD1 | - | TGTGCCAGCACCCTGACAGGGTTGACCACCGGGGAGCTGTTTTTT | CASTLTGLTTGELFF
TRBJ2-7 | TRBV6-5 | - | - | TGTGCCAGCAGTTATCGGGCGGGCATCGGCGAGCAGTACTTC | CASSYRAGIGEQYF
TRBJ1-5 | TRBV6-1 | - | - | TGTGCCAGCAGTGAACCGGTCAGGGGTAATCAGCCCCAGCATTTT | CASSEPVRGNQPQHF
TRBJ2-2 | TRBV12-5 | - | - | TGTGCTAGTGGTTTGGGCTCGAACACCGGGGAGCTGTTTTTT | CASGLGSNTGELFF
TRBJ1-1 | TRBV29-1 | - | - | TGCAGCTTTGCGGCTTCGGCTGAAGCTTTCTTT | CSFAASAEAFF
TRBJ1-6 | TRBV5-1 | - | - | TGCGCCAGCAGCTTTTTGGGGGAGGACCTCCACTTT | CASSFLGEDLHF
TRBJ1-1 | TRBV6-2/TRBV6-3 | - | few | TGTGCCAGCAGTCCCATAACGTCCACTGAAGCTTTCTTT | CASSPITSTEAFF